The present T cell receptor beta chain was sequenced within a study of CD8 T cells in Susac syndrome. Trimming removed 4 bases from V and 3 bases from J, with 12 bases in between. The CDR3 has 14 amino acids. In germline, CDR1 is MNHEY, CDR2 SVGEGT. RNA, at roughly 0.45 to 1 ug, was reverse transcribed with random hexamers. TCRdb passed the immunoSEQ multiplex PCR reads through MiXCR, listing each CDR3 protein once. There are approximately 300,000 distinct CDR3 sequences in the sample; roughly 90% occur only once, and more than 0.15% lies in the top ten. This clonotype was sampled from a human donor with multiple sclerosis. The chain has TRBV6-2 or TRBV6-3 and TRBJ1-1, with a possible D match to TRBD1 (5 bases). The material sequenced was CD8+ T cells from PBMCs. The CDR3 here is CASSSIDSYTEAFF. As DNA, the CDR3 is TGTGCCAGCAGTTCCATCGACAGCTACACTGAAGCTTTCTTT.